The rows below give T cell receptor beta chains drawn from one sample of a study of memory CD4+ T cells and cytomegalovirus serostatus. The data were produced by immunoSEQ multiplex PCR, yet TCRdb's version contains in-frame clones alone and is incomplete. Here the sample spans 35,000 to 45,000 clones, 79% being singletons. Sequencing was performed on memory CD4+ T cells from blood. The receptors originated from an adult in good health and CMV-seropositive. CDR3s include the opening cysteine and the closing phenylalanine or tryptophan. A D gene is named only where the DNA matches it firmly. Some rows mark clone size as missing; the rest say once, few, many or name a class of expanded clone.

size: -; D: -; J: TRBJ1-2; V: TRBV18; DNA: TGTGCCAGCTCACTAGAGCTCCGAAGTGGCTACACCTTC; CDR3: CASSLELRSGYTF
size: few; D: -; J: TRBJ2-1; V: TRBV2; DNA: TGTGCCGGTAGGGACCGGGGGGCTGAGCAGTTCTTC; CDR3: CAGRDRGAEQFF
size: -; D: -; J: TRBJ2-7; V: TRBV5-5; DNA: TGTGCCAGCAGCCGGGGACGTGCCACGGACTACGAGCAGTACTTC; CDR3: CASSRGRATDYEQYF
size: -; D: -; J: TRBJ2-1; V: TRBV7-8; DNA: TGTGCCAGCAGCCGCCACGGGGGCGGGCCTTACAATGAGCAGTTCTTC; CDR3: CASSRHGGGPYNEQFF
size: few; D: TRBD1; J: TRBJ1-1; V: TRBV5-1; DNA: TGCGCCAGCAGCTTGGGGCAGGGGGGCACTGAAGCTTTCTTT; CDR3: CASSLGQGGTEAFF
size: -; D: TRBD2; J: TRBJ2-5; V: TRBV15; DNA: TGTGCCACCAGCAGAGGAGAACTAGCGGGGCGAGAGACCCAGTACTTC; CDR3: CATSRGELAGRETQYF
size: -; D: -; J: TRBJ1-2; V: TRBV13; DNA: TGTGCCAGCAGCTTATCCCCAGCGAATTATGGCTACACCTTC; CDR3: CASSLSPANYGYTF
size: -; D: -; J: TRBJ2-1; V: TRBV6-6; DNA: TGTGCCAGCAGCTCAGGGAACTTATACAATGAGCAGTTCTTC; CDR3: CASSSGNLYNEQFF
size: -; D: -; J: TRBJ2-2; V: TRBV5-1; DNA: TGCGCCAGCAGCGACGGAGGGGGGGGTTACACCGGGGAGCTGTTTTTT; CDR3: CASSDGGGGYTGELFF
size: -; D: -; J: TRBJ1-3; V: TRBV7-2; DNA: TGTGCCAGCAGCCTTCTACCCTCTGGAAACACCATATATTTT; CDR3: CASSLLPSGNTIYF
size: -; D: TRBD1; J: TRBJ2-5; V: TRBV5-1; DNA: TGCGCCAGCAGCCCCGGGACAGGAGTAGAGACCCAGTACTTC; CDR3: CASSPGTGVETQYF
size: -; D: -; J: TRBJ1-6; V: TRBV5-5; DNA: TGTGCCAGCAGCTTGAGTCCGAACAATAATTCACCCCTCCACTTT; CDR3: CASSLSPNNNSPLHF
size: few; D: -; J: TRBJ1-1; V: TRBV7-2; DNA: TGTGCCAGCAGCTTAAGGCCAGGGGAAAACACTGAAGCTTTCTTT; CDR3: CASSLRPGENTEAFF
size: -; D: TRBD2; J: TRBJ2-1; V: TRBV18; DNA: TGTGCCAGCTCACCACCCGGTAGCGGGGGGAGCTCCTACAATGAGCAGTTCTTC; CDR3: CASSPPGSGGSSYNEQFF
size: few; D: -; J: TRBJ2-3; V: TRBV7-8; DNA: TGTGCCAGCACCCTTCTCGGAAGCGGATACACAGATACGCAGTATTTT; CDR3: CASTLLGSGYTDTQYF
size: few; D: -; J: TRBJ1-3; V: TRBV7-2; DNA: TGTGCCAGCAGCTTAGCAGCGGGGGCGCCGGGAAACACCATATATTTT; CDR3: CASSLAAGAPGNTIYF
size: -; D: -; J: TRBJ2-3; V: TRBV4-2; DNA: TGTGCCAGCAGCCAAGAGGCTAGCACAGATACGCAGTATTTT; CDR3: CASSQEASTDTQYF
size: -; D: -; J: TRBJ2-2; V: TRBV19; DNA: TGTGCCAGTACCCCGACAGCCGCGAACACCGGGGAGCTGTTTTTT; CDR3: CASTPTAANTGELFF
size: few; D: -; J: TRBJ1-2; V: TRBV6-5; DNA: TGTGCCAGCAGATATACAGCAGGGGATGGCTACACCTTC; CDR3: CASRYTAGDGYTF
size: once; D: -; J: TRBJ2-7; V: TRBV19; DNA: TGTGCCAGTAGTCTTACGGCCGGGACGTCCTACGAGCAGTACTTC; CDR3: CASSLTAGTSYEQYF
size: -; D: TRBD2; J: TRBJ2-7; V: TRBV11-3; DNA: TGTGCCAGCAGCCCAGGACTAGCGGGAGCCCTAAACGAGCAGTACTTC; CDR3: CASSPGLAGALNEQYF
size: -; D: TRBD2; J: TRBJ2-7; V: TRBV6-1; DNA: TGTGCCAGCAGTGAGGGTCCCCAGTCGGGGGGCGAGCAGTACTTC; CDR3: CASSEGPQSGGEQYF
size: -; D: -; J: TRBJ2-7; V: TRBV2; DNA: TGTGCCAGCAGCATGCCCCGGCAGGGGCTGTCCTACGAGCAGTACTTC; CDR3: CASSMPRQGLSYEQYF
size: -; D: TRBD1; J: TRBJ2-2; V: TRBV6-5; DNA: TGTGCCAGCAGTTACAGACAGGGTCCCACCGGGGAGCTGTTTTTT; CDR3: CASSYRQGPTGELFF
size: few; D: TRBD2; J: TRBJ2-2; V: TRBV28; DNA: TGTGCCAGCAGTTTAGGACTAGCGGGATCGAACACCGGGGAGCTGTTTTTT; CDR3: CASSLGLAGSNTGELFF
size: -; D: -; J: TRBJ2-2; V: TRBV11-2; DNA: TGTGCCAGCAGACTACAGGACACCGGGGAGCTGTTTTTT; CDR3: CASRLQDTGELFF
size: -; D: TRBD1; J: TRBJ2-7; V: TRBV7-2; DNA: TGTGCCAGCAGCTGGGGGACAGTCGCCTACGAGCAGTACTTC; CDR3: CASSWGTVAYEQYF
size: -; D: -; J: TRBJ1-6; V: TRBV27; DNA: TGTGCCAGCAGTCTACAGGGCCTGAGAAATTCACCCCTCCACTTT; CDR3: CASSLQGLRNSPLHF
size: -; D: -; J: TRBJ2-2; V: TRBV2; DNA: TGTGCCAGCAAGCAAGTGGACACCGGGGAGCTGTTTTTT; CDR3: CASKQVDTGELFF
size: -; D: TRBD1; J: TRBJ2-3; V: TRBV19; DNA: TGTGCCAGCAAGACAGGGGGAAGGCATACGCAGTATTTT; CDR3: CASKTGGRHTQYF
size: once; D: -; J: TRBJ2-3; V: TRBV7-9; DNA: TGTGCCAGCAGCAGGGACCAAATTAAGACAGATACGCAGTATTTT; CDR3: CASSRDQIKTDTQYF
size: -; D: TRBD2; J: TRBJ2-7; V: TRBV5-5; DNA: TGTGCCAGCAGCTTTTTGCGGGAGAATCCGTACGAGCAGTACTTC; CDR3: CASSFLRENPYEQYF
size: few; D: -; J: TRBJ2-7; V: TRBV2; DNA: TGTGCCAGCAAATACACAGGGACTTCCTACGAGCAGTACTTC; CDR3: CASKYTGTSYEQYF
size: -; D: TRBD1; J: TRBJ1-2; V: TRBV27; DNA: TGTGCCAGCAGCAGGGGACAGGGATCTGGCTACACCTTC; CDR3: CASSRGQGSGYTF
size: few; D: TRBD1; J: TRBJ2-5; V: TRBV28; DNA: TGTGCCAGCAGTTCGCCGGACAGGGGGGCGACCCAGTACTTC; CDR3: CASSSPDRGATQYF
size: -; D: -; J: TRBJ1-1; V: TRBV6-5; DNA: TGTGCCAGCAGACCCGGACACCCTGAGGAAGCTTTCTTT; CDR3: CASRPGHPEEAFF
size: -; D: -; J: TRBJ1-5; V: TRBV13; DNA: TGTGCCAGCAGCCGAAGGCAGGGTTCCGGGACGGTACTTAGCAATCAGCCCCAGCATTTT; CDR3: CASSRRQGSGTVLSNQPQHF
size: -; D: -; J: TRBJ2-1; V: TRBV6-6; DNA: TGTGCCAGCAGTTACAGGAGCTCCTACAATGAGCAGTTCTTC; CDR3: CASSYRSSYNEQFF
size: -; D: -; J: TRBJ2-2; V: TRBV5-5; DNA: TGTGCCAGCAGCTCGTCCGGAGGGCTCTGGCGCTTCGCGAACACCGGGGAGCTGTTTTTT; CDR3: CASSSSGGLWRFANTGELFF